One sample yielded the 8 T cell receptor beta chains listed below, sequenced in a study of shared clonotypes between healthy human individuals. Method: immunoSEQ multiplex PCR; TCRdb's copy keeps in-frame clones and lacks some. The data show a few million clones, just over 90% seen once. Sequencing was carried out using naive CD4+ T cells from PBMCs. Specified subset: CD45RA+ positively selected. Source of these receptors: a man between 18 and 29 years old in good health. Some clones in this sample may be carry-over from other donors' samples.

The rearrangement links TRBV30 to TRBJ2-5; D is perhaps TRBD2 (5 bases). Germline CDR1 is GTSNPN and CDR2 is SVGIG (reference sequence). This CDR3 is 13 amino acids long. V was cut by 1 base and J by 4 bases, with 10 bases left in between. CDR3 nucleotides: TGTGCCTGGAGTGGGGCGGCGGGAGAGACCCAGTACTTC. Amino acid sequence: CAWSGAAGETQYF.

The chain links TRBV18 to TRBJ1-5; the match to TRBD1 covers 9 bases. The CDR3 runs 14 residues. CDR1 and CDR2 (germline): KGHSH, LQKENI. V lost 5 bases to trimming and J lost 6 bases; unmatched junction nucleotides: 5. The CDR3 loop reads CASSGGQGRQPQHF. The CDR3 DNA is TGTGCCAGCTCAGGGGGACAGGGACGTCAGCCCCAGCATTTT.

In the case of this clone: Additional DNA sequences in this sample encode the identical CDR3. V is TRBV12-5 and J is TRBJ2-3; the D is unclear. This CDR3 is built from 13 residues. Trimming shortened V by 1 base and J by 2 bases, and 4 bases separated the two germline ends. In germline, CDR1 is LGHNT, CDR2 FRNRAP. The CDR3 sequence: CASGLGATDTQYF. CDR3 bases: TGTGCTAGTGGTTTGGGGGCCACAGATACGCAGTATTTT.

The rearrangement uses TRBV6-1 and TRBJ2-5; 7 bases align to TRBD2. V lost 9 bases, J lost 5 bases, and 12 bases stayed unmatched. Germline V gives CDR1 MNHNS, CDR2 SASEGT. The CDR3 extends over 14 amino acids. CDR3 in DNA: TGTGCCAGTGAAGGCCACGAGGGAGGGGAGACCCAGTACTTC. This gives the protein CASEGHEGGETQYF.

In this sample, this clone turned up once. V is TRBV30 and J is TRBJ2-5, with D hard to call. The V end lost 4 bases, the J end lost 5 bases, and 8 bases lay between the germline ends. Per germline, CDR1 GTSNPN and CDR2 SVGIG (reference sequence). The length of the CDR3 is 11 residues. CDR3 sequence: CAWTHLETQYF. DNA of the CDR3: TGTGCCTGGACTCATCTGGAGACCCAGTACTTC.

V is TRBV5-5 and J is TRBJ2-7, with 7 bases identical to TRBD2. This CDR3 spans 15 amino acids. V shed 2 bases and J 5 bases; nucleotides not matched to a gene: 10. CDR1 is SGHKS, CDR2 YYEKEE, per germline (reference sequence). The CDR3 sequence: CASSFPGTTSHEQYF. The CDR3 DNA sequence: TGTGCCAGCAGCTTCCCCGGGACTACGAGCCACGAGCAGTACTTC.

The V call is TRBV5-1, the J call TRBJ1-2, with 7 bases lining up with TRBD1. This CDR3 has 16 amino acids. Germline CDR1 is SGHRS and CDR2 is YFSETQ. V dropped 4 bases and J dropped 4; count of bases not matched to a gene: 13. This chain's CDR3 is CASSAGTAPFAYGYTF. CDR3 bases: TGCGCCAGCAGCGCGGGGACAGCACCCTTCGCCTATGGCTACACCTTC.

The count of this clone is one. CDR3 DNA sequence: TGTGCCAGCACCGCCGACAGGGACCAAGAGACCCAGTACTTC. This codes for CASTADRDQETQYF. The chain recombines TRBV2 with TRBJ2-5, with 7 bases matching TRBD1. This CDR3 has 14 amino acids. V was pared by 7 bases and J by 0 bases, with 5 bases of the junction left unmatched. The germline gives CDR1 SNHLY, CDR2 FYNNEI.